This is a list of T cell receptor beta chains from one sample in a study of blood T cell repertoires in COVID-19. TCRdb keeps only in-frame clones here, not all; method: immunoSEQ multiplex PCR. Of some 400,000 clones listed, roughly 89% are singletons. Input material: peripheral blood. These receptors all stem from a man aged 18 to 29 with active or convalescent COVID-19. The CDR3 runs from the conserved cysteine through the conserved F or W. D genes are given only for firm matches. A clone size is listed for some rows: how often the clone was seen (once, few, many), or a class if it is expanded.

TRBV5-4	TRBJ1-2	NA	NA	CASSLLGAYGYTF	TGTGCCAGCAGCTTGCTGGGGGCCTATGGCTACACCTTC
TRBV12-1	TRBJ2-5	NA	NA	CASRPGQGAETQYF	TGTGCCAGCAGACCGGGACAGGGGGCGGAGACCCAGTACTTC
TRBV5-6	TRBJ2-7	NA	TRBD1	CASSPTGQSIKQYF	TGTGCCAGCAGCCCGACGGGACAGTCTATAAAGCAGTACTTC
TRBV24-1	TRBJ1-2	NA	NA	CATSVAGDYGYTF	TGTGCCACCAGTGTCGCAGGTGACTATGGCTACACCTTC
TRBV29-1	TRBJ2-7	NA	NA	CSVVSGYEQYF	TGCAGCGTTGTATCGGGTTACGAGCAGTACTTC
TRBV9	TRBJ2-3	NA	TRBD1	CASSDNRRDRLNVPTDTQYF	TGTGCCAGCAGCGACAACCGGAGGGACAGGTTGAATGTCCCCACAGATACGCAGTATTTT
TRBV6-5	TRBJ1-2	NA	NA	CASTEGRWNYGYTF	TGTGCCAGCACCGAGGGCCGCTGGAACTATGGCTACACCTTC
TRBV28	TRBJ2-5	NA	NA	CASSPLVLETQYF	TGTGCCAGCAGTCCACTGGTTTTGGAGACCCAGTACTTC
TRBV27	TRBJ2-2	NA	NA	CASSLNSGWDTGELFF	TGTGCCAGCAGTTTAAATTCGGGATGGGACACCGGGGAGCTGTTTTTT
TRBV19	TRBJ1-5	NA	TRBD1	CASSIVGTGANQPQHF	TGTGCCAGTAGTATAGTCGGGACAGGGGCCAATCAGCCCCAGCATTTT
TRBV19	TRBJ2-6	NA	NA	CASTPPGANVLTF	TGTGCCAGTACCCCCCCGGGGGCCAACGTCCTGACTTTC
TRBV28	TRBJ1-5	NA	TRBD1	CASNNRGQALVQPQHF	TGTGCCAGCAACAACAGGGGGCAGGCCCTCGTTCAGCCCCAGCATTTT
TRBV4-3	TRBJ1-5	NA	NA	CASSQRGLNQPQHF	TGCGCCAGCAGCCAAAGGGGACTAAATCAGCCCCAGCATTTT
TRBV6-6	TRBJ2-1	NA	TRBD1	CASSVDRAVYNEQFF	TGTGCCAGCAGTGTGGACAGGGCCGTATACAATGAGCAGTTCTTC
TRBV11-3	TRBJ2-3	once	TRBD2	CASSRGLLDTQYF	TGTGCCAGCAGCCGGGGACTACTCGATACGCAGTATTTT
TRBV7-2	TRBJ1-1	NA	NA	CASSPFEDWTEAFF	TGTGCCAGCAGCCCCTTCGAGGATTGGACTGAAGCTTTCTTT
TRBV19	TRBJ2-2	few	TRBD1	CATLDRGRTGELFF	TGTGCCACTCTGGACAGGGGGCGGACCGGGGAGCTGTTTTTT
TRBV4-1	TRBJ2-7	NA	TRBD1	CASSQDITGGKAYEQYF	TGCGCCAGCAGCCAAGATATTACAGGGGGCAAGGCTTACGAGCAGTACTTC
TRBV9	TRBJ2-7	NA	NA	CASSPRGSYYEQYF	TGTGCCAGCAGCCCAAGGGGCTCCTACTACGAGCAGTACTTC
TRBV19	TRBJ2-7	NA	TRBD1	CASSVDRVGYEQYF	TGTGCCAGTAGCGTGGACAGGGTGGGATACGAGCAGTACTTC
TRBV25-1	TRBJ1-4	NA	NA	CASSEPGGKLFF	TGTGCCAGCAGTGAACCGGGTGGAAAACTGTTTTTT
TRBV11-2	TRBJ1-5	few	NA	CASSPDSSFNQPQHF	TGTGCCAGCAGCCCCGACAGTTCCTTCAATCAGCCCCAGCATTTT
TRBV9	TRBJ2-2	NA	NA	CASSEWRASSGELFF	TGTGCCAGCAGCGAGTGGAGGGCCTCGTCCGGGGAGCTGTTTTTT
TRBV7-9	TRBJ2-1	once	TRBD2	CASSLTPETTSGAYNEQFF	TGTGCCAGCAGCTTAACCCCGGAAACAACTAGCGGGGCTTACAATGAGCAGTTCTTC
TRBV28	TRBJ1-6	NA	NA	CASSLPAGINSPLHF	TGTGCCAGCAGTTTACCGGCGGGGATTAATTCACCCCTCCACTTT
TRBV27	TRBJ2-1	once	TRBD1	CASSLWGQGYNEQFF	TGTGCCAGCAGTTTATGGGGACAGGGCTACAATGAGCAGTTCTTC
TRBV7-7	TRBJ2-5	NA	NA	CASSLDVRGKTQYF	TGTGCTAGCAGCTTAGATGTTCGGGGGAAGACCCAGTACTTC
TRBV5-1	TRBJ2-1	NA	NA	CASSTPGDNRVSYNEQFF	TGCGCCAGCAGCACCCCAGGCGATAACAGGGTCTCCTACAATGAGCAGTTCTTC
TRBV18	TRBJ2-1	NA	TRBD2	CASSGDSRGVYNEQFF	TGTGCCAGCTCAGGGGACTCCCGGGGGGTCTACAATGAGCAGTTCTTC
TRBV2	TRBJ1-3	NA	NA	CASNRAGNTIYF	TGTGCCAGCAACAGGGCTGGAAACACCATATATTTT
TRBV12-3/TRBV12-4	TRBJ1-2	NA	TRBD1	CASSSTGGGGYTF	TGTGCCAGCAGTTCAACAGGGGGCGGTGGCTACACCTTC
TRBV29-1	TRBJ1-1	NA	TRBD1	CSVSRTGGGTEAFF	TGCAGCGTCTCCCGGACAGGGGGGGGCACTGAAGCTTTCTTT
TRBV6-5	TRBJ2-3	NA	NA	CASSHQSGSDTQYF	TGTGCCAGCAGCCACCAGTCCGGGTCAGATACGCAGTATTTT
TRBV27	TRBJ2-3	NA	TRBD2	CASSPTLAGKANTQYF	TGTGCCAGCAGCCCAACTCTAGCGGGAAAGGCAAATACGCAGTATTTT
TRBV9	TRBJ2-1	NA	NA	CASSVSGGNNEQFF	TGTGCCAGCAGCGTATCTGGGGGGAACAATGAGCAGTTCTTC
TRBV27	TRBJ2-7	once	NA	CASSLGPSRNEQYF	TGTGCCAGCAGTTTAGGGCCGAGCCGCAACGAGCAGTACTTC